The sequence of this TCR beta chain was determined in a study of control samples from healthy donors and cancer patients. The assay was immunoSEQ multiplex PCR, and TCRdb's table has in-frame clones only and misses some. The sample has tens of thousands of clones, under 95% seen once. Germline CDR1 MGHRA, CDR2 YSYEKL. The length of the CDR3 is 15 residues. With 4 bases clipped from V and 4 bases from J, the junction kept 7 bases outside the gene matches. The receptor comes from a man between 50 and 59 years old with lung cancer. The sequenced sample was PBMCs. The chain is built from TRBV4-1 and TRBJ2-5; TRBD1 matches 9 bases. CDR3 protein: CASSRIQGAGETQYF. CDR3 DNA sequence: TGCGCCAGCAGCCGGATACAGGGGGCGGGAGAGACCCAGTACTTC.